A single sample gave rise to the 29 T cell receptor beta chains below, sequenced in a study of beta chain features in type 1 diabetes. Study-wide findings and caveats: Moderate but significant shortening of TCRB CDR3s was recorded in all four CD4+ subsets from Type 1 diabetes patients.

These TCRs' antigens remain unknown. Every isolated RNA sample was fully reverse transcribed, so sequencing captured expressed TCRB transcripts. Produced via immunoSEQ multiplex PCR; TCRdb's table is partial and in-frame only. The data show 200,000 to 300,000 clones, about 20% seen once. Sequencing was done on a sample of naive CD4+ T cells from blood. These receptor sequences come from a woman aged 40 to 49 with type 1 diabetes.

This clone was seen only a few times. The chain joins TRBV16 to TRBJ1-5, with D maybe TRBD1 (6 bases). Germline values: CDR1 KGHSY, CDR2 FQNENV. Trimming removed 4 bases from V and 6 bases from J, with 10 bases in between. The CDR3 has 13 residues. The CDR3 DNA sequence: TGTGCCAGCAGCCGTATACAGGGTCAGCCCCAGCATTTT. It codes for CASSRIQGQPQHF.

The chain uses TRBV9 and TRBJ1-5; possible D gene TRBD1, 6 bases. Germline V gene lookup returns CDR1 SGDLS and CDR2 YYNGEE. The ends were cut back, 0 bases at V and 7 bases at J, with 8 bases in the middle. The CDR3 totals 13 residues. CDR3: CASSVAQGQPQHF. The CDR3 DNA sequence: TGTGCCAGCAGCGTAGCCCAGGGGCAGCCCCAGCATTTT.

The gene calls are TRBV9 and TRBJ2-7, with D possibly TRBD1 on 5 matching bases. The CDR3 has 14 amino acids. Germline CDR1 is SGDLS and CDR2 is YYNGEE. The V end was cut by 5 bases, the J end by 4 bases, with 16 bases between. The CDR3 sequence: CASSKTDNPYEQYF. DNA of the CDR3: TGTGCCAGCAGTAAGACAGATAACCCATACGAGCAGTACTTC.

J is TRBJ2-5 and V is TRBV5-1, with 7 bases matching TRBD1. V shed 0 bases, J shed 5 bases, and the junction held 7 bases outside the gene matches. This CDR3 spans 15 amino acids. Germline lookup yields CDR1 SGHRS and CDR2 YFSETQ. In DNA form, the CDR3 reads TGCGCCAGCAGCTTGGCAGGGGGAATCTTGGAGACCCAGTACTTC. This gives the protein CASSLAGGILETQYF.

The V gene is TRBV25-1, the J gene TRBJ2-3; D is possibly TRBD2 (6 bases). The germline CDR1 and CDR2 sequences are MGHDK and SYGVNS. Trimming pared 4 bases from V and 4 bases from J, leaving 18 bases between. The CDR3 covers 16 residues. This CDR3 reads CASSGPQERAPDTQYF. The CDR3 DNA follows: TGTGCCAGCAGTGGTCCACAGGAGCGGGCTCCAGATACGCAGTATTTT.

This clone came up a few times. V is TRBV7-8 and J is TRBJ2-7; D not certain. The V and J ends lost 1 base and 3 bases respectively, with 10 bases between them. The CDR3 consists of 14 residues. Looked up from germline, CDR1 is SGHVS and CDR2 is FQNEAQ. The CDR3 spells CASSLELLSYEQYF. The CDR3 nucleotides are TGTGCCAGCAGCTTAGAACTTCTGAGCTACGAGCAGTACTTC.

The table lists this clone with a few counts. The sample has other DNA sequences that encode this CDR3 too. The V gene is TRBV28, the J gene TRBJ2-7; D call uncertain. The CDR3 is made up of 11 amino acids. V was trimmed by 4 bases and J by 7 bases, leaving 8 bases between them. Germline V lookup: CDR1 MDHEN, CDR2 SYDVKM. CDR3 DNA sequence: TGTGCCAGCAGTTCCCCCCGGGAGCAGTACTTC. Its translation is CASSSPREQYF.

This clone has a handful of counts. V gene TRBV27 combines with J gene TRBJ1-1, with no clear D. The CDR3 covers 13 residues. The V end was cut by 3 bases, the J end by 0 bases, with 5 bases between. CDR1 is MNHEY, CDR2 SMNVEV, per germline (reference sequence). The CDR3 region is CASSFSVNTEAFF. Here the CDR3 DNA reads TGTGCCAGCAGTTTCTCGGTGAACACTGAAGCTTTCTTT.

The V and J genes are TRBV9 and TRBJ1-5; the D is unclear. Trimming pared 3 bases from V and 0 bases from J, leaving 10 bases between. The germline V gene has CDR1 SGDLS and CDR2 YYNGEE. CDR3 length: 15 amino acids. CDR3 coding DNA: TGTGCCAGCAGCGCTGGGCCATATAGCAATCAGCCCCAGCATTTT. This encodes CASSAGPYSNQPQHF.

This clone was picked up a small number of times. The chain has TRBV30 and TRBJ1-2; 9 bases are a match to TRBD1. CDR1 is GTSNPN and CDR2 is SVGIG in the germline V gene (reference sequence). With 3 bases clipped from V and 8 bases from J, the junction kept 7 bases outside the gene matches. The CDR3 has 13 amino acids. The CDR3 is CAWRRDRVEGYTF. The CDR3 nucleotides read TGTGCCTGGAGAAGGGACAGGGTGGAGGGCTACACCTTC.

The J gene is TRBJ2-7, the V gene TRBV10-3; D gene unclear. The CDR3 covers 12 residues. With 3 bases removed from V and 5 bases from J, the gap between germline ends came to 8 bases. CDR1 and CDR2 from the germline V gene are ENHRY and SYGVKD. CDR3 nucleotide sequence: TGTGCCATCAGTGAAGTACAAAACGAGCAGTACTTC. Protein product: CAISEVQNEQYF.

This clone was seen a few times. The chain couples TRBV4-2 to TRBJ2-2; perhaps TRBD1 as D (6 bases). Germline CDR1 reads LGHNA; CDR2 reads YNFKEQ. V was cut by 4 bases and J by 2 bases, with 8 bases left in between. The CDR3 is 14 amino acids. The chain's CDR3 is CASSLGTNTGELFF. The CDR3 DNA sequence: TGTGCCAGCAGCCTGGGGACAAACACCGGGGAGCTGTTTTTT.

This chain connects TRBV4-3 to TRBJ2-5; D unclear. There are 14 residues in the CDR3. V lost 0 bases and J 0 bases, leaving 5 bases between the germline ends. Per germline, CDR1 LGHNA and CDR2 YSLEER. The CDR3 DNA follows: TGCGCCAGCAGCCAAGACTCCTACCAAGAGACCCAGTACTTC. Encoded protein: CASSQDSYQETQYF.

The CDR3 sequence is CASSPQRGADTEAFF. CDR3 bases: TGTGCCAGCTCACCACAAAGGGGCGCCGACACTGAAGCTTTCTTT. This chain joins TRBV18 and TRBJ1-1; TRBD1 is a possible D gene (5 bases). CDR3 length: 15 residues. CDR1 and CDR2 from the germline V gene are KGHSH and LQKENI. The germline V and J ends were trimmed by 1 base and 3 bases, with 12 bases remaining between them. Drawing the rest from reference TRBV18 and TRBJ1-1, the complete variable domain is NAGVMQNPRHLVRRRGQEARLRCSPMKGHSHVYWYRQLPEEGLKFMVYLQKENIIDESGMPKERFSAEFPKEGPSILRIQQVVRGDSAAYFCASSPQRGADTEAFFGQGTRLTVV.

This clone turned up a few times. The V and J genes are TRBV19 and TRBJ2-7; 7 bases line up with TRBD1. This CDR3 has 14 residues. With 6 bases clipped from V and 6 bases from J, the junction kept 11 bases outside the gene matches. Germline assignment: CDR1 LNHDA and CDR2 SQIVND (reference sequence). Here the CDR3 reads CASSVRQGIVEQYF. In nucleotides, the CDR3 is TGTGCCAGTAGCGTTAGACAGGGAATCGTCGAGCAGTACTTC.

This clone has only a few counts. J is TRBJ2-5 and V is TRBV7-7; 7 positions match TRBD2. Losses at the gene ends were 5 bases for V and 5 bases for J; bases not matched to a gene: 11. This CDR3 has 15 amino acids. Germline V gives CDR1 SSHAT, CDR2 FNYEAQ (reference sequence). The CDR3 bases are TGTGCCAGCAGCCCTTCTCCAGGGAGGGAGGAGACCCAGTACTTC. Its translation: CASSPSPGREETQYF.

This clone was detected a few times. The genes are TRBV20-1 and TRBJ1-2; D remains unclear. Germline lookup yields CDR1 DFQATT and CDR2 SNEGSKA (reference sequence). Trimming took off 1 base at V and 6 bases at J, with 3 bases between the two ends. This CDR3 has 10 residues. The CDR3: CSARGDGYTF. The CDR3 DNA reads as TGCAGTGCTAGAGGAGATGGCTACACCTTC.

This clone was observed a few times. The chain has TRBV29-1 and TRBJ1-3, with D uncertain. Germline CDR1 and CDR2: SQVTM and ANQGSEA. This CDR3 is 15 amino acids long. The germline V and J ends were trimmed by 0 bases and 0 bases, with 9 bases remaining between them. The CDR3 protein is CSVEDSFSSGNTIYF. The CDR3 bases are TGCAGCGTTGAAGACTCCTTCAGCTCTGGAAACACCATATATTTT.

As regards this clone: At the DNA level, this CDR3 is encoded by other sequences in the same sample as well. The chain links TRBV7-2 to TRBJ1-3; 7 bases are shared with TRBD1. Germline V gene lookup returns CDR1 SGHTA and CDR2 FQGNSA. V was clipped by 1 base and J by 3 bases; unmatched bases: 0. The CDR3 spans 14 residues. CDR3 protein: CASSLDRGGNTIYF. As DNA, the CDR3 is TGTGCCAGCAGCTTAGACAGGGGTGGAAACACCATATATTTT.

J is TRBJ2-5 and V is TRBV9, with 8 bases fitting TRBD2. CDR1 and CDR2 from the germline V gene are SGDLS and YYNGEE. Trimming cost V 0 bases and J 6 bases; bases outside gene matches: 7. The CDR3 has 15 residues. The CDR3 DNA sequence: TGTGCCAGCAGCGTAGGCTGGCGGGAGGTACAGACCCAGTACTTC. Translation: CASSVGWREVQTQYF.

V is TRBV10-3 and J is TRBJ2-7; D gene ambiguous. The CDR3 contains 11 residues. Germline V gene sequence: CDR1 ENHRY, CDR2 SYGVKD. V was shortened by 9 bases and J by 2 bases, with 8 bases between the two germline ends. The CDR3, as DNA: TGTGCCATTACAGAAGCCTACGAGCAGTACTTC. Its protein is CAITEAYEQYF.

The chain uses TRBV4-3 and TRBJ2-1, with a weak D call TRBD2 (6 bases). The CDR3 covers 13 residues. Germline assignment: CDR1 LGHNA and CDR2 YSLEER. V lost 1 base and J 8 bases, leaving 9 bases between the germline ends. CDR3 sequence (DNA): TGCGCCAGCAGCCAAGTGGGGAGGCATGAGCAGTTCTTC. Translating it yields CASSQVGRHEQFF.

This clone was seen a handful of times. The germline gene is not matched at one end of the junction; a read error may be the cause. The rearrangement joins TRBV7-2 to TRBJ2-1, with a tentative D call TRBD2 (9 bases). The CDR3 is made up of 15 amino acids. Germline-derived CDR1 and CDR2 are SGHTA and FQGNSA. DNA for the CDR3: TGTGCCAGCAGCTTAAATCCCCCTGGCGGGGGGGGACAGGTCTTC. This encodes CASSLNPPGGGGQVF.

The CDR3 sequence is CASSVAAGLSSYNEQFF. CDR3 sequence (DNA): TGTGCCAGCAGCGTAGCGGCGGGCCTCAGCTCCTACAATGAGCAGTTCTTC. This sequence joins TRBV9 and TRBJ2-1; TRBD2 might be the D (5 bases). Germline lookup yields CDR1 SGDLS and CDR2 YYNGEE. The CDR3 sequence is 17 residues long. Trimming took off 0 bases at V and 0 bases at J, with 13 bases between the two ends.

A few counts support this clone. The chain links TRBV5-1 to TRBJ1-1; 7 bases agree with TRBD1. The V segment lost 6 bases and the J segment 1 base; nucleotides outside the gene matches: 9. Germline lookup yields CDR1 SGHRS and CDR2 YFSETQ. This CDR3 comprises 15 residues. CDR3 coding DNA: TGCGCCAGCAACCTGGGGCAGGGGGGGAACACTGAAGCTTTCTTT. Encoded protein: CASNLGQGGNTEAFF.

The V gene is TRBV28, the J gene TRBJ2-7; a weak D match, TRBD2 (6 bases). Germline V gene data show CDR1 as MDHEN and CDR2 as SYDVKM. The CDR3 runs 14 residues. Trimming removed 5 bases from V and 3 bases from J, with 14 bases in between. In nucleotides, the CDR3 is TGTGCCAGCAGTGCCGGGACTGCTCTCTACGAGCAGTACTTC. It encodes CASSAGTALYEQYF.

The chain uses TRBV29-1 and TRBJ2-7; D is possibly TRBD2 (6 bases). The CDR3 is 12 amino acids. The germline V gene has CDR1 SQVTM and CDR2 ANQGSEA. V lost 4 bases and J lost 3, with 10 bases in between. This CDR3 is CSVGGGIYEQYF. The DNA for the CDR3 is TGCAGCGTTGGAGGAGGGATCTACGAGCAGTACTTC.

V usage is TRBV4-1 and J usage is TRBJ1-1, with 7 bases that match TRBD1. The ends lost 3 bases at V and 5 bases at J; junction bases unmatched: 6. Per the germline V gene, CDR1 is MGHRA and CDR2 is YSYEKL. The CDR3 totals 14 residues. The CDR3, as DNA: TGCGCCAGCAGCCAGGACCCGACAGGGACTGAAGCTTTCTTT. This sequence encodes CASSQDPTGTEAFF.

The rearrangement uses TRBV6-6 and TRBJ2-2; D is perhaps TRBD2 (5 bases). V was clipped by 7 bases and J by 6 bases, with 15 bases between them. Germline V gives CDR1 MNHNY, CDR2 SVGAGI (reference sequence). The CDR3 has 14 amino acids. The CDR3 is CASTNRGMAGELFF. The CDR3 DNA reads as TGTGCCAGCACTAACAGAGGGATGGCCGGGGAGCTGTTTTTT.